This TCR beta chain was sequenced during a study of early T cells in non-severe SARS-CoV-2 infection. Researchers tagged individual cDNA molecules with unique molecular identifiers. Each CDR3 protein gets one entry after TCRdb re-called the 5' RACE reads with MiXCR. The sample carries about 88,000 distinct CDR3 sequences, about 15% recorded once. This clonotype came up a few times. Germline assignment: CDR1 MNHEY and CDR2 SVGEGT. The CDR3 is 15 residues long. Trimming stripped 0 bases from V and 2 bases from J, with 9 bases between. Sequencing input: whole blood. V usage is TRBV6-2 or TRBV6-3 and J usage is TRBJ2-3, with D hard to call. The clonotype comes from an adult who was a healthcare worker with PCR-confirmed SARS-CoV-2 infection or an uninfected control (not recorded which). The CDR3 nucleotides read TGTGCCAGCAGTTACTCGCTCGGATCCACAGATACGCAGTATTTT. The encoded protein is CASSYSLGSTDTQYF.